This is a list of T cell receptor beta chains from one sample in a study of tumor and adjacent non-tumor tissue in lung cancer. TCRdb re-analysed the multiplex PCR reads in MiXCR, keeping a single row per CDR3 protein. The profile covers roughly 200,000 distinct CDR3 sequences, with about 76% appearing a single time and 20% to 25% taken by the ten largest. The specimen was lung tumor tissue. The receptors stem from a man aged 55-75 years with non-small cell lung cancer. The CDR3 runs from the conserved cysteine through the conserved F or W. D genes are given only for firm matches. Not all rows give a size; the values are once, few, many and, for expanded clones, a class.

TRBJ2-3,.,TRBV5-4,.,CASNLDGRTDTQYF,TGTGCCAGCAACTTGGACGGCCGCACAGATACGCAGTATTTT
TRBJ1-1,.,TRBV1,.,CTSSPTPTVSEAFF,TGCACCAGTAGCCCCACACCGACCGTTAGTGAAGCTTTCTTT
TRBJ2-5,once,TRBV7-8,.,CASSLPGLWQETQYF,TGTGCCAGCAGCTTACCCGGTCTTTGGCAAGAGACCCAGTACTTC
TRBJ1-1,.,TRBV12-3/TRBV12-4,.,CASSPTRGASNTRAFF,TGTGCCAGCAGCCCTACAAGGGGCGCCTCGAACACTAGAGCTTTCTTT
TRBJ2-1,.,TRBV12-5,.,CVSGLSPDSYNEQFF,TGTGTTAGTGGTTTGTCCCCCGACTCCTACAATGAGCAGTTCTTC
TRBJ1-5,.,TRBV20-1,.,CSARRRDQHQHF,TGCAGTGCTAGACGTAGGGATCAGCACCAGCATTTT
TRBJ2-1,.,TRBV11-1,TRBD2,CASSESNSGEVYNEQFF,TGTGCCAGCAGCGAATCTAATAGCGGGGAGGTCTACAATGAGCAGTTCTTC
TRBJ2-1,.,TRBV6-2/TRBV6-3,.,CAISYQSLPYNEQFF,TGTGCCATCAGTTACCAGAGTTTACCATACAATGAGCAGTTCTTC
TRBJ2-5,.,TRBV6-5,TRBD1,CASSRDRETQYF,TGTGCCAGCAGTCGGGACAGAGAGACCCAGTACTTC
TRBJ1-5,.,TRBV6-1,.,CASSEALRVGQPQHF,TGTGCCAGCAGTGAAGCGCTAAGGGTTGGCCAGCCCCAGCATTTT
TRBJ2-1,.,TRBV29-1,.,CSVAAHQFNEHFF,TGTAGCGTTGCAGCCCACCAATTCAATGAGCACTTCTTC
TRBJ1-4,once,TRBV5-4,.,CASGLGGALSATNEKLFF,TGTGCCAGCGGCTTGGGAGGAGCACTTTCTGCAACTAATGAAAAACTGTTCTTT
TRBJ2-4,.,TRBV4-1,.,CVSSQDSNTIQYF,TGTGTCAGCAGCCAAGATAGTAACACTATTCAGTACTTC
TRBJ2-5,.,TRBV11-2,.,CASSLGRGEAQYF,TGTGCCAGCAGCTTAGGGAGGGGCGAGGCCCAGTACTTC
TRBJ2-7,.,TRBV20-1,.,CSVRREENEQYF,TGCAGTGTTAGGAGAGAGGAGAACGAGCAGTACTTC
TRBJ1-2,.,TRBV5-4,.,CASSPESFAGDYGYTF,TGTGCCAGCAGCCCAGAGTCTTTTGCAGGGGACTATGGCTACACCTTC
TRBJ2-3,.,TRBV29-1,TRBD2,CSVEGLVGGTYTQYF,TGCAGCGTTGAGGGACTAGTGGGGGGCACATATACGCAGTATTTT
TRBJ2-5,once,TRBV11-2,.,CASSATEEETQYF,TGTGCCAGCAGCGCTACAGAGGAAGAGACCCAGTATTTC
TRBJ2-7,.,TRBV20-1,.,CSALPDGYVQYF,TGCAGTGCCTTACCGGACGGCTACGTGCAGTACTTC
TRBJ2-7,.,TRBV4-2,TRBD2,CASSPSETSGRATYEQYF,TGTGCCAGCAGCCCTTCCGAGACTAGCGGGAGGGCCACCTACGAGCAGTATTTC